These 5 T cell receptor beta chains came from one sample sequenced in a study of shared clonotypes between healthy human individuals. Sequenced by immunoSEQ multiplex PCR; TCRdb stores in-frame clones only, minus some. This sample has approximately 1,500,000 clones; approximately 98% occur once, and the top ten carry approximately 0.44%. The sequenced sample was naive CD4+ T cells sorted from blood. Subset given: CD45RA+ positively selected. All receptors derive from a man in his thirties or forties in good health.

In the case of this clone: Other DNA sequences of this sample code for an identical CDR3. The chain uses TRBV5-1 and TRBJ1-4; D uncertain. CDR3 size: 14 residues. Trimming shortened V by 2 bases and J by 3 bases, and 8 bases separated the two germline ends. Germline V lookup: CDR1 SGHRS, CDR2 YFSETQ. As DNA, the CDR3 is TGCGCCAGCAGCTTTGGAGGAGCTAATGAAAAACTGTTTTTT. Protein product: CASSFGGANEKLFF.

The V gene is TRBV28, the J gene TRBJ2-2, with 13 nucleotides matching TRBD2. Per the germline V gene, CDR1 is MDHEN and CDR2 is SYDVKM. The CDR3 spans 20 residues. The V gene end was trimmed by 6 bases and the J gene end by 0 bases; junction bases not matched to a gene: 13. The CDR3 nucleotides read TGTGCCAGCAGCTACGAACCGTTGACTAGCGGGAGGACGAACACCGGGGAGCTGTTTTTT. Protein product: CASSYEPLTSGRTNTGELFF.

V gene TRBV6-6 combines with J gene TRBJ2-2, with 8 nucleotides matching TRBD2. The CDR3 is made up of 16 amino acids. CDR1 and CDR2 from the germline V gene are MNHNY and SVGAGI (reference sequence). Germline trimming cut 6 bases from V and 2 bases from J; bases unmatched to any gene: 8. The CDR3 DNA is TGTGCCAGCAGCTATAGCCTAGCGGGTAACACCGGGGAGCTGTTTTTT. This sequence encodes CASSYSLAGNTGELFF.

This sequence joins TRBV29-1 and TRBJ2-7; D tentatively reads TRBD1 or TRBD2 (5 bases each). V gave up 8 bases and J gave up 6 bases, with 8 bases separating them. Germline loops: CDR1 SQVTM, CDR2 ANQGSEA. This CDR3 is 9 amino acids long. For the CDR3, the DNA is TGCAGCCCGAGGGGCGAGCAGTACTTC. Its protein is CSPRGEQYF.

This chain uses TRBV18 with TRBJ2-3, with 8 nucleotides matching TRBD2. Trimming removed 2 bases from V and 5 bases from J; junction bases left unmatched: 3. The CDR3 is made up of 14 amino acids. From germline, CDR1 is KGHSH and CDR2 LQKENI. The CDR3 loop is CASSPDTSGDTQYF. In nucleotides, the CDR3 is TGTGCCAGCTCACCAGACACTAGCGGAGATACGCAGTATTTT.